The 5 T cell receptor beta chains given below trace back to one sample, sequenced in a study of blood T cell repertoires in COVID-19. Profiled with immunoSEQ multiplex PCR; TCRdb holds only in-frame clones, not every one. The data hold over 50,000 clones, with around 85% observed a single time. The sequencing input was peripheral blood. Every receptor here comes from a human donor in a cohort sampled during active COVID-19.

This clone was seen just once. The genes are TRBV7-2 and TRBJ2-3, with D unclear. The CDR3 extends over 14 amino acids. The germline CDR1 and CDR2 sequences are SGHTA and FQGNSA. V was shortened by 4 bases and J by 1 base, with 9 bases between the two germline ends. For the CDR3, the DNA is TGTGCCAGCAGCTCTACTCAGGGCACAGATACGCAGTATTTT. Protein product: CASSSTQGTDTQYF.

This chain links TRBV6-5 with TRBJ2-3; 7 nucleotides match TRBD2. Per germline, CDR1 MNHEY and CDR2 SVGAGI. This CDR3 spans 14 amino acids. With V trimmed by 4 bases and J by 5 bases, 6 bases remained unmatched. The CDR3 bases are TGTGCCAGCAGTTCGCGTAGCGGGCGAGATACGCAGTATTTT. This gives the protein CASSSRSGRDTQYF.

The chain combines TRBV10-2 with TRBJ2-5; the D gene is possibly TRBD1 (6 bases). This CDR3 has 13 amino acids. Per germline, CDR1 WSHSY and CDR2 SAAADI. The germline V and J ends were trimmed by 6 bases and 3 bases, with 11 bases remaining between them. Here the CDR3 reads CASRRDTKETQYF. CDR3 coding DNA: TGCGCCAGCAGACGGGACACCAAAGAGACCCAGTACTTC.

The V gene is TRBV11-2, the J gene TRBJ1-1; D is possibly TRBD1 (5 bases). The length of the CDR3 is 15 residues. Trimming left V 6 bases short and J 3 bases short, with 17 bases between. Germline CDR1 is SGHAT and CDR2 is FQNNGV. CDR3 sequence: CASSSQRGSYTEAFF. The DNA of the CDR3 is TGTGCCAGCAGTTCACAACGGGGGTCTTACACTGAAGCTTTCTTT.

The CDR3, as DNA: TGTGCCAGCACCGGACAGGTCACAGATACGCAGTATTTT. This encodes CASTGQVTDTQYF. The V and J genes are TRBV7-2 and TRBJ2-3, with TRBD1 matching over 7 bases. The V gene end was trimmed by 7 bases and the J gene end by 2 bases; junction bases not matched to a gene: 3. This CDR3 is built from 13 residues. Germline CDR1 SGHTA, CDR2 FQGNSA.